The 13 T cell receptor beta chains below were found in one sample sequenced in a study of PD-1 blockade in classical Hodgkin lymphoma. Here immunoSEQ multiplex PCR was the method, and the copy in TCRdb shows in-frame clones only, minus some. This sample carries over 35,000 clones, about 78% of them seen once, and the ten largest clones take roughly 22%. Following autologous stem cell transplantation, relapse occurred in every patient, and exposure to brentuximab vedotin varied. Sequencing was performed on peripheral blood mononuclear cells (PBMCs), taken before the second cycle of nivolumab. These receptor sequences come from a human donor with classical Hodgkin lymphoma.

To note about this clone: Other DNA sequences in the sample encode the same CDR3. The chain carries TRBV19 and TRBJ1-5; D is ambiguous. This CDR3 has 13 residues. Germline V gene sequence: CDR1 LNHDA, CDR2 SQIVND (reference sequence). The V end was cut by 5 bases, the J end by 2 bases, with 7 bases between. CDR3 coding DNA: TGTGCCAGTAGTGGAGACCGCAATCAGCCCCAGCATTTT. Protein sequence: CASSGDRNQPQHF.

The CDR3 sequence: CASSYLVRDGGYTF. The DNA of the CDR3 is TGTGCCAGCAGTTACTTGGTTCGGGACGGTGGCTACACCTTC. This chain uses TRBV6-5 with TRBJ1-2; TRBD1 might be the D (5 bases). Germline assignment: CDR1 MNHEY and CDR2 SVGAGI. V lost 1 base and J lost 7, with 13 bases in between. The length of the CDR3 is 14 residues.

The chain has TRBV6-6 and TRBJ2-3; TRBD2 agrees at 12 bases. Germline V gene data show CDR1 as MNHNY and CDR2 as SVGAGI (reference sequence). The CDR3 loop spans 15 amino acids. J was trimmed by 5 bases and V by 6 bases; bases with no gene match: 6. CDR3 nucleotide sequence: TGTGCCAGCAGGCTAGCGGGAGGGCTTAGAGATACGCAGTATTTT. It translates to CASRLAGGLRDTQYF.

V is TRBV7-9 and J is TRBJ2-1, with 7 bases that match TRBD1. The ends lost 3 bases at V and 8 bases at J; junction bases unmatched: 7. CDR1 is SEHNR and CDR2 is FQNEAQ in the germline V gene (reference sequence). The CDR3 contains 14 residues. CDR3 bases: TGTGCCAGCAGCTTTTTTACAGGGGTCGATGAGCAGTTCTTC. Its protein product is CASSFFTGVDEQFF.

V is TRBV19 and J is TRBJ2-7; no definite D call. Germline V gene lookup returns CDR1 LNHDA and CDR2 SQIVND (reference sequence). This CDR3 has 14 amino acids. Trimming pared 5 bases from V and 3 bases from J, leaving 14 bases between. The DNA for the CDR3 is TGTGCCAGTAGTCCGGATCGTACCCGCTACGAGCAGTACTTC. Translated, it gives CASSPDRTRYEQYF.

The chain links TRBV15 to TRBJ1-3, with D possibly matching TRBD1 (5 bases). Germline-derived CDR1 and CDR2 are LNHNV and YYDKDF (reference sequence). V was shortened by 8 bases and J by 0 bases, with 14 bases between the two germline ends. The CDR3 contains 15 residues. The CDR3: CATGTGRNSGNTIYF. CDR3 DNA sequence: TGTGCCACCGGCACGGGACGGAACTCTGGAAACACCATATATTTT.

V and J are TRBV5-1 and TRBJ1-2, with TRBD1 matching 9 bases. The CDR3 totals 14 residues. Germline trimming cut 4 bases from V and 7 bases from J; bases unmatched to any gene: 8. In germline, CDR1 is SGHRS, CDR2 YFSETQ. This CDR3 reads CASSRDRDSVGYTF. The CDR3 DNA is TGCGCCAGCAGCAGGGACAGGGATAGTGTTGGCTACACCTTC.

This clone has a handful of counts. The chain joins TRBV7-9 to TRBJ2-7; 8 nucleotides line up with TRBD2. The germline gives CDR1 SEHNR, CDR2 FQNEAQ (reference sequence). V lost 3 bases, J lost 3 bases, and 4 bases stayed unmatched. The CDR3 length is 14 residues. CDR3 amino acids: CASSFRRGVYEQYF. The CDR3 bases are TGTGCCAGCAGCTTTCGGCGGGGGGTCTACGAGCAGTACTTC.

This clone appeared a few times. V is TRBV9 and J is TRBJ1-1, with D maybe TRBD1 (5 bases). Trimming took off 6 bases at V and 5 bases at J, with 17 bases between the two ends. Looked up from germline, CDR1 is SGDLS and CDR2 is YYNGEE. The CDR3 consists of 14 residues. CDR3 nucleotides: TGTGCCAGCAAGCCCGGGACGGAGTTAACTGAAGCTTTCTTT. Translated, it gives CASKPGTELTEAFF.

The chain employs TRBV27 and TRBJ2-7; maybe TRBD2 (5 bases). CDR1 is MNHEY, CDR2 SMNVEV, per germline (reference sequence). Trimming pared 2 bases from V and 2 bases from J, leaving 10 bases between. The length of the CDR3 is 14 residues. CDR3: CASSLNGVAYEQYF. In nucleotides, the CDR3 is TGTGCCAGCAGTTTAAACGGGGTGGCCTACGAGCAGTACTTC.

V is TRBV19 and J is TRBJ1-2; D gene uncertain. The CDR3 runs 14 residues. V was trimmed by 3 bases and J by 0 bases, leaving 8 bases between them. Germline values: CDR1 LNHDA, CDR2 SQIVND (reference sequence). CDR3 DNA: TGTGCCAGTAGTATTGACCGTTCTAACTATGGCTACACCTTC. Its protein is CASSIDRSNYGYTF.

The genes are TRBV2 and TRBJ2-7; tentatively, D is TRBD1 (5 bases). This CDR3 region has 12 residues. CDR1 SNHLY and CDR2 FYNNEI come from the germline V gene. V was pared by 7 bases and J by 5 bases, with 12 bases between. CDR3 region: CASKVARDEQYF. CDR3 DNA sequence: TGTGCCAGCAAGGTCGCCAGGGACGAGCAGTACTTC.

Ten or more counts support this clone. The rearrangement uses TRBV7-6 and TRBJ1-1, with D possibly TRBD1 on 5 matching bases. The CDR3 length is 16 residues. The ends were cut back, 1 base at V and 1 base at J, with 13 bases in the middle. Germline V lookup: CDR1 SGHVS, CDR2 FNYEAQ. CDR3 DNA: TGTGCCAGCAGCTTAGGGGACCAATTCACGAACACTGAAGCTTTCTTT. It encodes CASSLGDQFTNTEAFF.